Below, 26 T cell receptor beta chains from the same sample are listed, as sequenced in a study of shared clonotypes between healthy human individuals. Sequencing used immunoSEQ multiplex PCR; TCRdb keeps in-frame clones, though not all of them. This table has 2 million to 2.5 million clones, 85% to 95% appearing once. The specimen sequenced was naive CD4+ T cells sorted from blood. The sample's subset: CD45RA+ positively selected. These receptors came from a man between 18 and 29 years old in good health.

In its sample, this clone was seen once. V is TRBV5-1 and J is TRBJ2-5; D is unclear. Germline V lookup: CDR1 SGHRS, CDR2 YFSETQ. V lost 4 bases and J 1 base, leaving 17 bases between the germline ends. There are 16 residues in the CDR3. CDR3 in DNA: TGCGCCAGCAGCCCGCCCTGGTCCAGAGGCCAAGAGACCCAGTACTTC. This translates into CASSPPWSRGQETQYF.

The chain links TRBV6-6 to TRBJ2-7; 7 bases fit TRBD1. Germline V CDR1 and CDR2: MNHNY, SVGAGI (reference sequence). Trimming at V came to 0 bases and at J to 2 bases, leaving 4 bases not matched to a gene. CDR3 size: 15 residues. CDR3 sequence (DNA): TGTGCCAGCAGTTACTCAGGGACAGTAGCCTACGAGCAGTACTTC. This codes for CASSYSGTVAYEQYF.

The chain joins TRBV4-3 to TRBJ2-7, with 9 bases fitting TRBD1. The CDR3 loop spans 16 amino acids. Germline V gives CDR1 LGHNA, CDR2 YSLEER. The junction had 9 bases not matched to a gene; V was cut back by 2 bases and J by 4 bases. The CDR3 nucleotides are TGCGCCAGCAGCCAAAGCCCCTCGGACAGGGGATACGAGCAGTACTTC. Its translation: CASSQSPSDRGYEQYF.

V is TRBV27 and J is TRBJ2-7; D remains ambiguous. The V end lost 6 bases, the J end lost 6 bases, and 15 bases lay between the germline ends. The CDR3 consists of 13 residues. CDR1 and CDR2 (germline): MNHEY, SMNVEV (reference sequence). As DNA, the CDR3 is TGTGCCAGCAGACGAGACCCCGCTACCGAGCAGTACTTC. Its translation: CASRRDPATEQYF.

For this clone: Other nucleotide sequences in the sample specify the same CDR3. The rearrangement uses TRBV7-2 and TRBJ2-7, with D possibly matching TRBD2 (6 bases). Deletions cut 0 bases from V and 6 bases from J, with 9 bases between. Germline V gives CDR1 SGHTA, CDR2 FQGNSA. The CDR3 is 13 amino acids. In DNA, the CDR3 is TGTGCCAGCAGCTTAGCGGGAGGTCTCGAGCAGTACTTC. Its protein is CASSLAGGLEQYF.

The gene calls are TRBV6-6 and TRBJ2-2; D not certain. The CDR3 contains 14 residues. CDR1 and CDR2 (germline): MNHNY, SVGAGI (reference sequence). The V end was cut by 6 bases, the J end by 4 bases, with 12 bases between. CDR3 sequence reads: CASRDRVVTGELFF. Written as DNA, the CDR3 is TGTGCCAGCAGGGATAGGGTAGTCACCGGGGAGCTGTTTTTT.

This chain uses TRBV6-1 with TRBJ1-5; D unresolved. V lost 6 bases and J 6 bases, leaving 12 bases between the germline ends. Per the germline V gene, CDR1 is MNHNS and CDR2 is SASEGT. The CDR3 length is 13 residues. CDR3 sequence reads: CASSLMIGQPQHF. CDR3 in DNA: TGTGCCAGCAGCTTAATGATTGGTCAGCCCCAGCATTTT.

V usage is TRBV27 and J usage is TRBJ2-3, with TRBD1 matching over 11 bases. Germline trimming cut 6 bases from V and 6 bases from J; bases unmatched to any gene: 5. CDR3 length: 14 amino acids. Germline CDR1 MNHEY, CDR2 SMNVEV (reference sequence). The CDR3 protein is CASSGTGGLDTQYF. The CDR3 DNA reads TGTGCCAGCAGCGGGACAGGGGGATTGGATACGCAGTATTTT.

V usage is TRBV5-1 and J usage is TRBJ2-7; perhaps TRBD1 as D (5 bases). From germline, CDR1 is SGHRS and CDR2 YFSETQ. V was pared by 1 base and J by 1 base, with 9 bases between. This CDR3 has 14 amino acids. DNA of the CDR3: TGCGCCAGCAGCTTGCAGACAGCTTCCTACGAGCAGTACTTC. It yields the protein CASSLQTASYEQYF.

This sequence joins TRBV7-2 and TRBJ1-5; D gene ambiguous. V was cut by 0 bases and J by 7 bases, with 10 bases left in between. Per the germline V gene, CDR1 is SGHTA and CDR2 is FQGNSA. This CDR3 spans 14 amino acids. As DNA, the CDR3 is TGTGCCAGCAGCTTAGCGCCCCACGGCCAGCCCCAGCATTTT. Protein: CASSLAPHGQPQHF.

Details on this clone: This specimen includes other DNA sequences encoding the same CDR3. The CDR3 loop is CASRGQGDNSPLHF. Here the CDR3 DNA reads TGTGCCAGCAGGGGACAGGGGGATAATTCACCCCTCCACTTT. The chain uses TRBV2 and TRBJ1-6; TRBD1 matches 11 bases. With V trimmed by 6 bases and J by 5 bases, 0 bases remained unmatched. This CDR3 is built from 14 residues. From germline, CDR1 is SNHLY and CDR2 FYNNEI.

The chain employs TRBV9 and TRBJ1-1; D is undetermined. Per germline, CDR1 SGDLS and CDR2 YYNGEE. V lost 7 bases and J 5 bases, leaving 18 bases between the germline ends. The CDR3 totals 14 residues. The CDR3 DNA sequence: TGTGCCAGCTCGGCCGGTTTGGGTGGGACTGAAGCTTTCTTT. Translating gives CASSAGLGGTEAFF.

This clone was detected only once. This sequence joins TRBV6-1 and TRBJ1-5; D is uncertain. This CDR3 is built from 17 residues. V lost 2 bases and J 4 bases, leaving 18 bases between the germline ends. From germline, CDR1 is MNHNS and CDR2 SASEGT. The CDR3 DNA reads TGTGCCAGCAGTGAACTCGAGACAAGGTATAGGAATCAGCCCCAGCATTTT. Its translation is CASSELETRYRNQPQHF.

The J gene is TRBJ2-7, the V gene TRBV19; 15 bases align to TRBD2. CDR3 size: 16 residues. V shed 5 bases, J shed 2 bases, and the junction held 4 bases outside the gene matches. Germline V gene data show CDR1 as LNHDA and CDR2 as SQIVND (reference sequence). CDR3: CASSSWTSGRAYEQYF. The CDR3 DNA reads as TGTGCCAGTAGTTCCTGGACTAGCGGGAGGGCCTACGAGCAGTACTTC.

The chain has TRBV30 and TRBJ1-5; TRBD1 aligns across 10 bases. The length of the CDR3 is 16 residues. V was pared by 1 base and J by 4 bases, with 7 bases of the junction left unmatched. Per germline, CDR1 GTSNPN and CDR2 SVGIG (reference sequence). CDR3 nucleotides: TGTGCCTGGAGTGGGCCCGGGACAGGGGTAAATCAGCCCCAGCATTTT. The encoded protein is CAWSGPGTGVNQPQHF. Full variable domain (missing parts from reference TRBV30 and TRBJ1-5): SQTIHQWPATLVQPVGSPLSLECTVEGTSNPNLYWYRQAAGRGLQLLFYSVGIGQISSEVPQNLSASRPQDRQFILSSKKLLLSDSGFYLCAWSGPGTGVNQPQHFGDGTRLSIL.

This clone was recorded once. The CDR3 loop is CAIGGGSYSNQPQYF. The CDR3 DNA reads as TGTGCCATCGGGGGAGGAAGTTATAGCAATCAGCCCCAGTATTTT. The chain links TRBV10-3 to TRBJ1-5, with D possibly TRBD2 on 6 matching bases. Gene TRBJ2-3 matches the end of the DNA better, so the J call may be wrong. Germline CDR1 reads ENHRY; CDR2 reads SYGVKD. The CDR3 sequence is 15 residues long.

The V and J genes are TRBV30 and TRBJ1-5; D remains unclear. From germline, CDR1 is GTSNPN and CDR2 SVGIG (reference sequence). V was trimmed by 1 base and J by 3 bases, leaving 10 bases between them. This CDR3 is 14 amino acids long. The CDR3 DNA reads TGTGCCTGGAGTGCCACTACAGTCAATCAGCCCCAGCATTTT. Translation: CAWSATTVNQPQHF. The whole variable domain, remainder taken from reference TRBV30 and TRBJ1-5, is SQTIHQWPATLVQPVGSPLSLECTVEGTSNPNLYWYRQAAGRGLQLLFYSVGIGQISSEVPQNLSASRPQDRQFILSSKKLLLSDSGFYLCAWSATTVNQPQHFGDGTRLSIL.

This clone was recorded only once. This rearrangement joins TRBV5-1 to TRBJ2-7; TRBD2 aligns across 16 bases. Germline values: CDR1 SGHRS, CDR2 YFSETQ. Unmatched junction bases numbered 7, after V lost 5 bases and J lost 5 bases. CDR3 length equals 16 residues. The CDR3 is CASRGLAGGPAHEQYF. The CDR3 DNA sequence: TGCGCCAGCAGGGGACTAGCGGGAGGGCCCGCCCACGAGCAGTACTTC.

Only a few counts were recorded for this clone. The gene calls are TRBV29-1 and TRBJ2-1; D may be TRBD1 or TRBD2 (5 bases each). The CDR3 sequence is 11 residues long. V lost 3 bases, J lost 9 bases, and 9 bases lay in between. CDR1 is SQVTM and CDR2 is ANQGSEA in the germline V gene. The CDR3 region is CSVDRAGEQFF. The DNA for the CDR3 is TGCAGCGTTGACAGGGCGGGTGAGCAGTTCTTC.

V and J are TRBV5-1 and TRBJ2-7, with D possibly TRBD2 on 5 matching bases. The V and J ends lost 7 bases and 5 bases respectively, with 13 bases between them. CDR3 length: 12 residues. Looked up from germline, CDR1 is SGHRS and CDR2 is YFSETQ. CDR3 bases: TGCGCCAGCGGCGGGTCGGCCAACGAGCAGTACTTC. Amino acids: CASGGSANEQYF. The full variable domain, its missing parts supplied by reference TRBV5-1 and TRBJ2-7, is KAGVTQTPRYLIKTRGQQVTLSCSPISGHRSVSWYQQTPGQGLQFLFEYFSETQRNKGNFPGRFSGRQFSNSRSEMNVSTLELGDSALYLCASGGSANEQYFGPGTRLTVT.

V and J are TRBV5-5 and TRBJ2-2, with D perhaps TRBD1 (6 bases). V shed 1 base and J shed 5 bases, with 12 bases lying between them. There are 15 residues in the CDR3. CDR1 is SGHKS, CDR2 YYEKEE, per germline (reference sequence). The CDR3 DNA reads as TGTGCCAGCAGCTTGACAGGGAAGGAGACCGGGGAGCTGTTTTTT. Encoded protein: CASSLTGKETGELFF. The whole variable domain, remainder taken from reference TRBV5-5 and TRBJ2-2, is DAGVTQSPTHLIKTRGQQVTLRCSPISGHKSVSWYQQVLGQGPQFIFQYYEKEERGRGNFPDRFSARQFPNYSSELNVNALLLGDSALYLCASSLTGKETGELFFGEGSRLTVL.

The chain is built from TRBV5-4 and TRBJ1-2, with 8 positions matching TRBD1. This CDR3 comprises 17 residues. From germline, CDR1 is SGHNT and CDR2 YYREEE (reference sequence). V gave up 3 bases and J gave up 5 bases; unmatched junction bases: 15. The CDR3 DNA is TGTGCCAGCAGCTCGAAGTCCGGACAGGGTGGTGGGTATGGCTACACCTTC. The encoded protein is CASSSKSGQGGGYGYTF.

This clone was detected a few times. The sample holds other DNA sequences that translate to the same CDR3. DNA for the CDR3: TGTGCCTGGGGGCATCCTAACACTGAAGCTTTCTTT. Its protein product is CAWGHPNTEAFF. This chain links TRBV30 with TRBJ1-1; no clear D. The germline CDR1 and CDR2 sequences are GTSNPN and SVGIG (reference sequence). This CDR3 is 12 amino acids long. Trimming shortened V by 5 bases and J by 2 bases, and 9 bases separated the two germline ends.

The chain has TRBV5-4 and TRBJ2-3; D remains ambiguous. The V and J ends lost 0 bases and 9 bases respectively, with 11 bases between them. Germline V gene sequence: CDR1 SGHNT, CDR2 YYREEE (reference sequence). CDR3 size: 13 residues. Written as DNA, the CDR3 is TGTGCCAGCAGCTTGGCCCAGAGAGACACGCAGTATTTT. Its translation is CASSLAQRDTQYF.

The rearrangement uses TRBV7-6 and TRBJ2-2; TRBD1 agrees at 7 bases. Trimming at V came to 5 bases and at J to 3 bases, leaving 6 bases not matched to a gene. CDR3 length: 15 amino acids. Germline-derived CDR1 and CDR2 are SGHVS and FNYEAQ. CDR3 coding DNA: TGTGCCAGCAGCGTAAGACAGGGCTACACCGGGGAGCTGTTTTTT. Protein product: CASSVRQGYTGELFF.

The CDR3: CASSLMGKDTEAFF. Written as DNA, the CDR3 is TGTGCCAGCAGCCTAATGGGTAAGGACACTGAAGCTTTCTTT. This chain joins TRBV11-2 and TRBJ1-1; no firm D call. Germline V lookup: CDR1 SGHAT, CDR2 FQNNGV. CDR3 length: 14 residues. The V gene lost 5 bases and the J gene lost 3 bases, with 13 bases spanning the gap.